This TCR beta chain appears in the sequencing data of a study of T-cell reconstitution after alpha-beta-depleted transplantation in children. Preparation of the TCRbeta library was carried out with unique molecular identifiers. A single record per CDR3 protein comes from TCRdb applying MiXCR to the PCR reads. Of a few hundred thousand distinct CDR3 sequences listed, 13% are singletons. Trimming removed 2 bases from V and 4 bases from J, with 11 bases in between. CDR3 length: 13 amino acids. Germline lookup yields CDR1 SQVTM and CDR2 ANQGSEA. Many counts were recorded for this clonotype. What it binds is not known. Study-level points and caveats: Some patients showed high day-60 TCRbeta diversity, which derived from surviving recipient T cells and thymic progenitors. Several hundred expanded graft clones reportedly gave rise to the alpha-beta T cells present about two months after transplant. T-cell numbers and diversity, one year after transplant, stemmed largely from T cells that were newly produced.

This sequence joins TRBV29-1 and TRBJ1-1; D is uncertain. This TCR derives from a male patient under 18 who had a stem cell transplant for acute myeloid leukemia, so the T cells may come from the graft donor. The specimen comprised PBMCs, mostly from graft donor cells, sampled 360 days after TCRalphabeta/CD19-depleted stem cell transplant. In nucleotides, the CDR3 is TGCAGCGTTGAACCGGTTTTGGGCACTGAAGCTTTCTTT. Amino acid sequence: CSVEPVLGTEAFF. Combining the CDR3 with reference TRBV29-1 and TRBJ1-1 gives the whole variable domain SAVISQKPSRDICQRGTSLTIQCQVDSQVTMMFWYRQQPGQSLTLIATANQGSEATYESGFVIDKFPISRPNLTFSTLTVSNMSPEDSSIYLCSVEPVLGTEAFFGQGTRLTVV.